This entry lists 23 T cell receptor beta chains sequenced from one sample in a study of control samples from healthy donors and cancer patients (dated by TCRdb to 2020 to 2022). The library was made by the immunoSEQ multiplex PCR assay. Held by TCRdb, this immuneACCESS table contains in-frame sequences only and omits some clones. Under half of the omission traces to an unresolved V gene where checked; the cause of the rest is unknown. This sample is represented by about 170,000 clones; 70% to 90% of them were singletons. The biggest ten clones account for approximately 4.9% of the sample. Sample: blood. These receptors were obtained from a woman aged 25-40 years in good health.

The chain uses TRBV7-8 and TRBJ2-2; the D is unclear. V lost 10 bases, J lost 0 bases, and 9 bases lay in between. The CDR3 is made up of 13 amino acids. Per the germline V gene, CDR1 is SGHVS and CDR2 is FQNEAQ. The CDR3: CAMILSNTGELFF. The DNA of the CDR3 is TGTGCCATGATCTTATCGAACACCGGGGAGCTGTTTTTT. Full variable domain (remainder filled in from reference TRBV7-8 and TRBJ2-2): GAGVSQSPRYKVAKRGQDVALRCDPISGHVSLFWYQQALGQGPEFLTYFQNEAQLDKSGLPSDRFFAERPEGSVSTLKIQRTQQEDSAVYLCAMILSNTGELFFGEGSRLTVL.

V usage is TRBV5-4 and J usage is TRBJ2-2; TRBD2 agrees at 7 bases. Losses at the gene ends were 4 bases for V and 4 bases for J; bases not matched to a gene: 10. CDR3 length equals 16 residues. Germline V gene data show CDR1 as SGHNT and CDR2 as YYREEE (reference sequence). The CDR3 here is CASSESGTSVTGELFF. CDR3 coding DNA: TGTGCCAGCAGCGAAAGCGGGACCAGCGTCACCGGGGAGCTGTTTTTT. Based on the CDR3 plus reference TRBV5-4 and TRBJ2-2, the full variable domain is ETGVTQSPTHLIKTRGQQVTLRCSSQSGHNTVSWYQQALGQGPQFIFQYYREEENGRGNFPPRFSGLQFPNYSSELNVNALELDDSALYLCASSESGTSVTGELFFGEGSRLTVL.

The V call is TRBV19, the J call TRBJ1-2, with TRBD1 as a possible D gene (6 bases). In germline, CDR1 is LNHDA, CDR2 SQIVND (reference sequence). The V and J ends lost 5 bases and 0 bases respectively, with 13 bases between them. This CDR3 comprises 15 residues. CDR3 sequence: CASSEQGKANYGYTF. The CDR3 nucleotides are TGTGCCAGTAGTGAACAGGGAAAAGCTAACTATGGCTACACCTTC.

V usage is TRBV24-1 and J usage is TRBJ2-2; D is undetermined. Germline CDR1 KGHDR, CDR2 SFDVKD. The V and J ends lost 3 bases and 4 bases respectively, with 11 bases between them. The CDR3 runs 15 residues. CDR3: CATSDPRWGTGELFF. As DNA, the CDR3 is TGTGCCACCAGTGATCCTAGGTGGGGCACCGGGGAGCTGTTTTTT.

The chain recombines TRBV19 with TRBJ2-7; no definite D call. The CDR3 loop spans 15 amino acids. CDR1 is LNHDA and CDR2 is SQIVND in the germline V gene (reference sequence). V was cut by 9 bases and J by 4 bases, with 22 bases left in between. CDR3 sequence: CARTPSGVMGYEQYV. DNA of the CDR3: TGTGCCAGGACTCCGAGTGGGGTAATGGGGTACGAGCAGTACGTC.

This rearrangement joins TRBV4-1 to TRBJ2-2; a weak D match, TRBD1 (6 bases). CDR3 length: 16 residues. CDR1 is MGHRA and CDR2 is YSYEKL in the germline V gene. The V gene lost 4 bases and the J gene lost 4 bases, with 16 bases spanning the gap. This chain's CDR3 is CASSREAGDFTGELFF. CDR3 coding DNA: TGCGCCAGCAGCCGAGAGGCAGGGGATTTCACCGGGGAGCTGTTTTTT.

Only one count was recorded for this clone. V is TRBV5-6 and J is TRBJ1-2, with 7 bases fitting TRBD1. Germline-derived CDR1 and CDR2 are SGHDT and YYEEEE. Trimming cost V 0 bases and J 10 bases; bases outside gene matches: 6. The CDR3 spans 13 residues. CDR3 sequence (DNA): TGTGCCAGCAGCTTGGTTTCAGGGGGAATCTACACCTTC. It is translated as CASSLVSGGIYTF. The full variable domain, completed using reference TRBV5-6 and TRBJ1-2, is DAGVTQSPTHLIKTRGQQVTLRCSPKSGHDTVSWYQQALGQGPQFIFQYYEEEERQRGNFPDRFSGHQFPNYSSELNVNALLLGDSALYLCASSLVSGGIYTFGSGTRLTVV.

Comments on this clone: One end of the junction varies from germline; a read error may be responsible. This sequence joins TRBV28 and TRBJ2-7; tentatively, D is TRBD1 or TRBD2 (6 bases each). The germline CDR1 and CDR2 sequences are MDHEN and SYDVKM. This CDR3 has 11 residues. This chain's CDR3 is CASQKGGATNF. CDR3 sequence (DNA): TGTGCCAGCCAAAAGGGGGGCGCGACAAACTTC.

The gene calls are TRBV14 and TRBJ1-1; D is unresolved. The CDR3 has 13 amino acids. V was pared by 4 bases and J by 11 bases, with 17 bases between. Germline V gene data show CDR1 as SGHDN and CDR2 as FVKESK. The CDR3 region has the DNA TGTGCCAGCAGCCGATGGACCCCCAAGGAGGCTTTCTTT. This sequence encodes CASSRWTPKEAFF.

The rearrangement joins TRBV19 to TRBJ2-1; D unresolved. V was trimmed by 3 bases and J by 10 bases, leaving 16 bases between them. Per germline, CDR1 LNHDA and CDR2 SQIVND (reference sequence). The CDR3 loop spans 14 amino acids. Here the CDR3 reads CASSITRPADEQFF. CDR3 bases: TGTGCCAGTAGTATTACTCGACCCGCTGACGAGCAGTTCTTC.

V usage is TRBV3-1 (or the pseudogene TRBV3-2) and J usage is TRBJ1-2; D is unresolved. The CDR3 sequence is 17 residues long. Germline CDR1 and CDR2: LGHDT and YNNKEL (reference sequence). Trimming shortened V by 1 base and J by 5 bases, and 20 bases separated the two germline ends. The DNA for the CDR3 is TGTGCCAGCAGCCAAGGTCTCCTCGACCGATTTGTATATGGCTACACCTTC. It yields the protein CASSQGLLDRFVYGYTF.

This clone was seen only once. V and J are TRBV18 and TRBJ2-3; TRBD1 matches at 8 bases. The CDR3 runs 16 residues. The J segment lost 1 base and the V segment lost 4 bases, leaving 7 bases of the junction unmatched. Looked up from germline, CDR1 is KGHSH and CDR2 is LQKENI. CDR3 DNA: TGTGCCAGCTCACTCGGGACAGGCCAACGCACAGATACGCAGTATTTT. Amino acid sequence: CASSLGTGQRTDTQYF.

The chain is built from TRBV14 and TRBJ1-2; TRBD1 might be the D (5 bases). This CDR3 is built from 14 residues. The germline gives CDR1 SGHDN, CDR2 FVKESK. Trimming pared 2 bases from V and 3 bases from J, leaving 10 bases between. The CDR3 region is CASSQHGAYYGYTF. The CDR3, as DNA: TGTGCCAGCAGCCAACATGGGGCGTACTATGGCTACACCTTC.

CDR3 sequence (DNA): TGTGCCAGTAGTATCCGGGGATACAATGAGCAGTTCTTC. Translated, it gives CASSIRGYNEQFF. The genes are TRBV19 and TRBJ2-1; D might be TRBD2 (5 bases). The germline gives CDR1 LNHDA, CDR2 SQIVND (reference sequence). Deletions cut 3 bases from V and 4 bases from J, with 7 bases between. The CDR3 has 13 residues.

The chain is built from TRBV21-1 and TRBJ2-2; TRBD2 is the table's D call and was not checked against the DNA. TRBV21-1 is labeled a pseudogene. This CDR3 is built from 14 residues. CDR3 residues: CAGKRGSNTGELFF. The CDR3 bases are TGTGCCGGCAAGCGAGGTTCGAACACCGGGGAGCTGTTTTTT.

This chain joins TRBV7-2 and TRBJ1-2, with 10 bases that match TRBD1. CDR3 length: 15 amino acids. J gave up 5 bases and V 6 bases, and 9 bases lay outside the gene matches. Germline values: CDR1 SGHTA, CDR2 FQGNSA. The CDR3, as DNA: TGTGCCAGCAGTCTCGGGACAGGGGTTGGGTATGGCTACACCTTC. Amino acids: CASSLGTGVGYGYTF.

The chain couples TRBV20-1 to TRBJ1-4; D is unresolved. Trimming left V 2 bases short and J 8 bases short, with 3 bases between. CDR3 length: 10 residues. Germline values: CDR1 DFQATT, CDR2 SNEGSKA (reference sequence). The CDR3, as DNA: TGCAGTGCTAGACAGGAAAAACTGTTTTTT. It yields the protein CSARQEKLFF.

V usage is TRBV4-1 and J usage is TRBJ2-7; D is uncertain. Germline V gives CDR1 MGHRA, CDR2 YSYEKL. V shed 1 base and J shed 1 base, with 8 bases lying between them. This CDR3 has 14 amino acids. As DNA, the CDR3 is TGCGCCAGCAGCCAAGGGGCTTTGTCCTACGAGCAGTACTTC. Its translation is CASSQGALSYEQYF.

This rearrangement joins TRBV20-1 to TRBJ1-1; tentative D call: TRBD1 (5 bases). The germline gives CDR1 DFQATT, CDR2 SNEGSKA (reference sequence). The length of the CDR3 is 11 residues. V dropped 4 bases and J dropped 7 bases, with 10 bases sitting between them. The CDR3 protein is CSATQGIEAFF. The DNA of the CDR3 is TGCAGTGCTACCCAGGGAATTGAAGCTTTCTTT.

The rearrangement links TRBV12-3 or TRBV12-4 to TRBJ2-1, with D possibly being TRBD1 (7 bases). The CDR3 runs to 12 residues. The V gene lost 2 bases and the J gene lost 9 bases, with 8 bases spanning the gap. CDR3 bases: TGTGCCAGCAGTTTACAGGGGGGTGAGCAGTTCTTC. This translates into CASSLQGGEQFF.

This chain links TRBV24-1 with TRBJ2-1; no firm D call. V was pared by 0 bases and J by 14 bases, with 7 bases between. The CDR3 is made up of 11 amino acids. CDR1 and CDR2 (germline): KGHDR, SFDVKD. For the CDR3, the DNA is TGTGCCACCAGTGATTTGCAGTGGGAGTTCTTC. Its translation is CATSDLQWEFF.

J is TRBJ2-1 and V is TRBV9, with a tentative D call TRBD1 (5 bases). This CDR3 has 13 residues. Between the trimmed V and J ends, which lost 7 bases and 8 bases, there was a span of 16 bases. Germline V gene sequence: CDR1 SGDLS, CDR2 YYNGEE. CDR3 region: CASGPGAWDEQFF. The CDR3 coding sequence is TGTGCCAGCGGGCCTGGGGCTTGGGATGAGCAGTTCTTC.

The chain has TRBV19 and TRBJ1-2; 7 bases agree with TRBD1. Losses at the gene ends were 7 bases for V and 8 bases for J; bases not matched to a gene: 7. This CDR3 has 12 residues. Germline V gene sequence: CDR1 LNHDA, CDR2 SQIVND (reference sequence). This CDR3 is CASNDRALGYTF. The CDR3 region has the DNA TGTGCCAGTAACGACAGGGCCCTCGGCTACACCTTC.